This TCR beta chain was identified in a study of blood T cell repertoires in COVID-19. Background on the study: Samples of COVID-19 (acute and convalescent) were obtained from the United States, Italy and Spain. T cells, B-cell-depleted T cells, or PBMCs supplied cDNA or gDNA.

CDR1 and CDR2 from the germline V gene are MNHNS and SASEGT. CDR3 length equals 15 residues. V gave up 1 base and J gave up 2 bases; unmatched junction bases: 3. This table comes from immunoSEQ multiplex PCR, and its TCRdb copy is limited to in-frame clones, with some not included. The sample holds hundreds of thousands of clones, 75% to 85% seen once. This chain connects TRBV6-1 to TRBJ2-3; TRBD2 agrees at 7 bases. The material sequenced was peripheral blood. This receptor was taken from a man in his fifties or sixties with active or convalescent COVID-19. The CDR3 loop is CASSEVGGSTDTQYF. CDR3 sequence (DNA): TGTGCCAGCAGTGAAGTGGGGGGGTCCACAGATACGCAGTATTTT.